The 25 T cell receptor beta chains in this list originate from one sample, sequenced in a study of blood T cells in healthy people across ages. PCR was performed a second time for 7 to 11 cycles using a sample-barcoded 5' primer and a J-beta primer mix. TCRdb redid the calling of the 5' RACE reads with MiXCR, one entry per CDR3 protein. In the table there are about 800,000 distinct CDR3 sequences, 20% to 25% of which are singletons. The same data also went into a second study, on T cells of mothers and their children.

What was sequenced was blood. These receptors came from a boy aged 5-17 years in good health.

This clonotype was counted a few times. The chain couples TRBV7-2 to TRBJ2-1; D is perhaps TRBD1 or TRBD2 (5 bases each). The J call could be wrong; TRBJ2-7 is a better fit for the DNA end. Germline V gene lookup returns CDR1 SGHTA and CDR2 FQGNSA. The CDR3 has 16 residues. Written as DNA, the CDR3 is TGTGCCAGCAGCTTAGGGACATACACTAGCTCCTACGAGCAGTACTTC. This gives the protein CASSLGTYTSSYEQYF.

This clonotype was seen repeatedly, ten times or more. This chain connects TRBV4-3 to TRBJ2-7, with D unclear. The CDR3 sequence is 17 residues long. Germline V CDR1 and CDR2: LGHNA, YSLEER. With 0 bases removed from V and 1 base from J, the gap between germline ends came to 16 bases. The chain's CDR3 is CASSQDFAVGLSYEQYF. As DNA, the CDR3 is TGCGCCAGCAGCCAAGATTTCGCCGTCGGTCTTTCCTACGAGCAGTACTTC.

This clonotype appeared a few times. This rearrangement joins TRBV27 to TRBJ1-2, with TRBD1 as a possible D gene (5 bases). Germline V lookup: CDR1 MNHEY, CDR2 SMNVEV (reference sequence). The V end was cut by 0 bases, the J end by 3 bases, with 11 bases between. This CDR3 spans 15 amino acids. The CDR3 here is CASSLSLRAYYGYTF. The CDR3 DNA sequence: TGTGCCAGCAGTTTATCTCTCAGGGCCTACTATGGCTACACCTTC.

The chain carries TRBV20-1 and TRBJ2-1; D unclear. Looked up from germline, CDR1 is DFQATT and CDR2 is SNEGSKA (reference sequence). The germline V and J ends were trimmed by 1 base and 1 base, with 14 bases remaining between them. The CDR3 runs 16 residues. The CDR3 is CSARADLAVSYNEQFF. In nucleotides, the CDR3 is TGCAGTGCTAGAGCCGACTTGGCCGTATCCTACAATGAGCAGTTCTTC.

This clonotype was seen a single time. The CDR3 sequence: CASSSPDYPVGGQYF. The CDR3 DNA sequence: TGTGCCAGCAGCTCACCGGACTACCCAGTTGGAGGCCAGTACTTC. The chain joins TRBV7-2 to TRBJ2-5; D might be TRBD2 (6 bases). The CDR3 has 15 amino acids. V was pared by 4 bases and J by 10 bases, with 22 bases between. CDR1 is SGHTA, CDR2 FQGNSA, per germline.

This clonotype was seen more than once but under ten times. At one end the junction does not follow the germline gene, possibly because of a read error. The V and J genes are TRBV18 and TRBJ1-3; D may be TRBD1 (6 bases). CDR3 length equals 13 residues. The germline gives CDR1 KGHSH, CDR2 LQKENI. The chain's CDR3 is CVSSPYREDTIYF. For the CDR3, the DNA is TGTGTCAGCTCACCATACAGGGAGGACACCATATATTTT.

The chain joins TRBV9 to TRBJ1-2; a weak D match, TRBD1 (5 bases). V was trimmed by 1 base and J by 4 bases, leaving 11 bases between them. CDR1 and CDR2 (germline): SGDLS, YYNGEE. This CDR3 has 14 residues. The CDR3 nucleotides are TGTGCCAGCAGCGTATTCCTTGGGGGCTATGGCTACACCTTC. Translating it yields CASSVFLGGYGYTF.

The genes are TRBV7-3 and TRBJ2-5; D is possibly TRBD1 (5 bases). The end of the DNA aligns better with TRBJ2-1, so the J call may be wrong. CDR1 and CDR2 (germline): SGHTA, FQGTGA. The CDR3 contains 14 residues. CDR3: CASSSRGSNNEQFF. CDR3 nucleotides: TGTGCCAGCAGCTCAAGGGGAAGCAACAATGAGCAGTTCTTC.

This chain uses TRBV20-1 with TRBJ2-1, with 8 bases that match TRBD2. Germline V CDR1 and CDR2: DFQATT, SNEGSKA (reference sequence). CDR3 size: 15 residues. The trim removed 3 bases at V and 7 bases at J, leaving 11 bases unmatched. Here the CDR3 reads CSASSGTSRGNEQFF. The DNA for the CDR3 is TGCAGTGCTAGTTCCGGGACTAGTAGGGGAAATGAGCAGTTCTTC.

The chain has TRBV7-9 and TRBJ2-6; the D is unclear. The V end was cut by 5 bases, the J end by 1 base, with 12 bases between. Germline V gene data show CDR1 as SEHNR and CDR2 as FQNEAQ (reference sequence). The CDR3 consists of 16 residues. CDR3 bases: TGTGCCAGCAGCCAAGGTTTCGGGTCTGGGGCCAACGTCCTGACTTTC. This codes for CASSQGFGSGANVLTF.

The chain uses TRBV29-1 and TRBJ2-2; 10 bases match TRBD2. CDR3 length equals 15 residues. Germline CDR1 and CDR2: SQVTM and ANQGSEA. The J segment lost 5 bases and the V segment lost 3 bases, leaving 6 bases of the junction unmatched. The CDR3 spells CSVESSGSGTGELFF. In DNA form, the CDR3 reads TGCAGCGTTGAGTCTAGCGGGAGCGGTACCGGGGAGCTGTTTTTT.

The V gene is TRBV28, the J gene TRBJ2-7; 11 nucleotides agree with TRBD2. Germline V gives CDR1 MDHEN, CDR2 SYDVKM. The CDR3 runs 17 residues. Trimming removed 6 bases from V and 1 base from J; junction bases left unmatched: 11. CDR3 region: CASSPEGRLAGSYEQYF. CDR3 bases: TGTGCCAGCAGCCCCGAAGGCCGACTAGCGGGATCCTACGAGCAGTACTTC.

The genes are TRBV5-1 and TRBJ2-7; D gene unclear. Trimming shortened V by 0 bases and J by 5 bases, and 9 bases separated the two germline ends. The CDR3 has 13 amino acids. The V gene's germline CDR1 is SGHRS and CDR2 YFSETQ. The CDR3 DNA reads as TGCGCCAGCAGCTTGGCCCCTGAAGACGAGCAGTACTTC. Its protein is CASSLAPEDEQYF. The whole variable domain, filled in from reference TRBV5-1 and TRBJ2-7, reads KAGVTQTPRYLIKTRGQQVTLSCSPISGHRSVSWYQQTPGQGLQFLFEYFSETQRNKGNFPGRFSGRQFSNSRSEMNVSTLELGDSALYLCASSLAPEDEQYFGPGTRLTVT.

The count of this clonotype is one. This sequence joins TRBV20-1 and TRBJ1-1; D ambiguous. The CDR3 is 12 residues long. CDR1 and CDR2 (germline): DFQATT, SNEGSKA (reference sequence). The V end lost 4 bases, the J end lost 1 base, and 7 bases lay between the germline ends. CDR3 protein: CSAMNTNTEAFF. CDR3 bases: TGCAGTGCTATGAACACGAACACTGAAGCTTTCTTT.

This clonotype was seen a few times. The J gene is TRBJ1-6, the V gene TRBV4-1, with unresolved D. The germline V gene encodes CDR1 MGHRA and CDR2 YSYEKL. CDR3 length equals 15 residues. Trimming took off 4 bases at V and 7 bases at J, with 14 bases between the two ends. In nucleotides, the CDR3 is TGCGCCAGCAGCCTCTTCCAAGGAGGGAATTCACCCCTCCACTTT. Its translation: CASSLFQGGNSPLHF.

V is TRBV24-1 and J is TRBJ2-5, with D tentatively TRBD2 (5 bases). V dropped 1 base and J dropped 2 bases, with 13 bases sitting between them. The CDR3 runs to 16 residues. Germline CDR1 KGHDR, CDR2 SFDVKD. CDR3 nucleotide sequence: TGTGCCACCAGTGATTTAGGAGGAGGTGGGCAAGAGACCCAGTACTTC. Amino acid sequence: CATSDLGGGGQETQYF.

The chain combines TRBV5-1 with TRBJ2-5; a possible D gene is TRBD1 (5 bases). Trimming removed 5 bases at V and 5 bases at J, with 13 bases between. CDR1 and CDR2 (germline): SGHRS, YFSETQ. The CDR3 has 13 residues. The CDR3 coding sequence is TGCGCCAGCAGGCCCTCAGGGTTGGAGACCCAGTACTTC. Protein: CASRPSGLETQYF.

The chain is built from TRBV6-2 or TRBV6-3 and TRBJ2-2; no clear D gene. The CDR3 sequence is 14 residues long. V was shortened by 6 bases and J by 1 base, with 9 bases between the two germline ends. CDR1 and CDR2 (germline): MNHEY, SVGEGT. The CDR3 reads CASSLRRNTGELFF. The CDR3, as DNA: TGTGCCAGCAGCCTGAGAAGGAACACCGGGGAGCTGTTTTTT.

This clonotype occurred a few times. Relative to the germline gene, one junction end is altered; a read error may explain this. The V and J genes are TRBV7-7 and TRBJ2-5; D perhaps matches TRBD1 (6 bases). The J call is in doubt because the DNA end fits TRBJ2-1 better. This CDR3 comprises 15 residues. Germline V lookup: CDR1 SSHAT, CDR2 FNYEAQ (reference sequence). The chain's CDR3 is CASSKNRVKYNEQFF. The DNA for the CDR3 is TGTGCTAGCAGCAAGAACAGGGTAAAATACAATGAGCAGTTCTTC.

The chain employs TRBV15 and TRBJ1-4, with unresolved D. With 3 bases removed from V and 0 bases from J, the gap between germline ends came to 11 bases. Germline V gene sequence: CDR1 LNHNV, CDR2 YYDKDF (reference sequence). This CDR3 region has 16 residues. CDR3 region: CATSSGLSTTNEKLFF. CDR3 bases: TGTGCCACCAGCAGCGGACTGTCGACAACTAATGAAAAACTGTTTTTT.

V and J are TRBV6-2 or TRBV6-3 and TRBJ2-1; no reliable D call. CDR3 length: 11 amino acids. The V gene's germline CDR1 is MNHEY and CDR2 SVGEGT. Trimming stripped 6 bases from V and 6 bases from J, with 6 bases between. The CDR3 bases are TGTGCCAGCAGCACTACCAATGAGCAGTTCTTC. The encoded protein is CASSTTNEQFF.

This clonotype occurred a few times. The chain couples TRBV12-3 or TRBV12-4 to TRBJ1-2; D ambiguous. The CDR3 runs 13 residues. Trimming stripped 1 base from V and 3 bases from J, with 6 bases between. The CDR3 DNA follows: TGTGCCAGCAGTTTAGGCCTTCACTATGGCTACACCTTC. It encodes CASSLGLHYGYTF.

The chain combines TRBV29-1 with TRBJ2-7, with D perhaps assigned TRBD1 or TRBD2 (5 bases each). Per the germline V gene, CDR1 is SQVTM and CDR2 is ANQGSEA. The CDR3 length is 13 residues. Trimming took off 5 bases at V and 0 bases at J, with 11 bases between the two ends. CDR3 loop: CSVYGTASYEQYF. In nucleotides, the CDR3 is TGCAGCGTTTACGGGACGGCCTCCTACGAGCAGTACTTC.

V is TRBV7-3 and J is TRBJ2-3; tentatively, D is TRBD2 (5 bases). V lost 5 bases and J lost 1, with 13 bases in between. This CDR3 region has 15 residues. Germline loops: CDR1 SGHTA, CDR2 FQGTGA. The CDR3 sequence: CASSISGRGTDTQYF. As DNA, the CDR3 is TGTGCCAGCAGCATAAGCGGACGGGGCACAGATACGCAGTATTTT.

CDR3 DNA: TGTGCCCTAGGACACATGAACACTGAAGCTTTCTTT. Translation: CALGHMNTEAFF. The chain recombines TRBV30 with TRBJ1-1; a weak D match, TRBD1 (5 bases). V lost 8 bases and J 0 bases, leaving 10 bases between the germline ends. CDR1 is GTSNPN, CDR2 SVGIG, per germline (reference sequence). The CDR3 has 12 residues.